These T cell receptor beta chains were read from a single sample in a study of blood T cell repertoires in COVID-19. TCRdb's copy holds only in-frame clones and misses some; the assay was immunoSEQ multiplex PCR. Here the sample spans tens of thousands of clones, about nine tenths being singletons. Sequencing was carried out using peripheral blood. The receptors were gathered from a man in his 60s with acute or convalescent COVID-19. The conserved cysteine and the conserved F or W are not part of the CDR3 here. A D gene is named only where the DNA matches it firmly.

D,V,length,CDR3
TRBD1,TRBV30,12,ASSGTGGYQPQH
TRBD2,TRBV7-2,13,ASSLGSGRTDTQY
.,TRBV18,13,ASSPLYGEFATQY
TRBD2,TRBV19,9,ASSAGTSEF
.,TRBV10-3,13,AISEGADKGTEAF
.,TRBV29-1,10,SVDRKNTEAF
TRBD2,TRBV4-2,16,ASSFGLQLAGVSETQY
.,TRBV11-2,13,ASSSSGRVNTEAF
TRBD2,TRBV3-1/TRBV3-2,15,ASSQQATTSGANEQF
TRBD1,TRBV29-1,12,SVERQGASGELF
.,TRBV22-1,14,PGSARSREGNHPQH
TRBD2,TRBV28,8,ASSGTSGY
TRBD1,TRBV5-1,13,ASSLNGQGGQPQH
.,TRBV7-6,12,ASSLRHSNTEAF
TRBD2,TRBV4-3,14,ASSQGTSGNTGELF
TRBD1,TRBV18,14,ASSPEGTAQSYEQY
.,TRBV4-3,13,ASSETANSGNTIY
.,TRBV7-6,16,ASSLGPDRKYSNQPQH
.,TRBV3-1/TRBV3-2,13,ASSFYRTGTGELF
TRBD1,TRBV4-3,13,ASSQDIFRGETQY
TRBD2,TRBV9,11,ASSVVTSGEQY
.,TRBV14,11,ASSPLAGMEQY
.,TRBV7-3,12,ASSLSVGANVLT
TRBD2,TRBV2,12,ASSGLAGIETQY
.,TRBV7-2,15,ASSLVFGSAVRAEQY
.,TRBV24-1,13,ATSDSGTRADTQY
TRBD1,TRBV6-5,13,ASSYTAGQNYGYT
TRBD2,TRBV19,15,ASSKWLAGGPGGELF
TRBD1,TRBV5-1,13,ASSAQQGLNEKLF
.,TRBV7-9,12,ASSLDRTTDTQY
TRBD1,TRBV9,13,ASSPGTGAYTEAF
TRBD1,TRBV5-1,13,ASSLTGDGDTEAF
.,TRBV28,14,ASRPSRPGLSYEQY
.,TRBV7-9,13,ASSQSRVGVHGYT
.,TRBV19,13,ASSIHQVNTGELF
.,TRBV5-6,9,ASSGTDRAF
.,TRBV30,13,AWTYTGFSGNTIY
.,TRBV11-3,13,ASSLDRAGSYEQY
.,TRBV5-6,12,ASSLVSGNYGYT
.,TRBV28,10,ASSHGNQPQH
.,TRBV7-2,11,ASSLRSRSPLH
TRBD1,TRBV7-2,13,ASSLGTGFYNEQF
.,TRBV6-2/TRBV6-3,16,ASSTNPRPLLLGDEQY
TRBD2,TRBV10-1,12,ASSVGGSYNEQF
.,TRBV9,13,ASSATGSSYNEQF
TRBD1,TRBV7-9,12,ASSPGDRGYEQY
TRBD2,TRBV7-2,13,ASSRELARHYEQY
.,TRBV7-3,13,ASSPQGTTYSGYT
TRBD2,TRBV6-5,11,ASSQLAGHTQY
.,TRBV6-4,13,ATRVREFDTDTQY
.,TRBV10-2,11,ASSPSRNQPQH
TRBD1,TRBV28,11,ASRTGGNYEQY
.,TRBV9,13,ASSPTGASDYEQY
.,TRBV6-2/TRBV6-3,13,ASSYGGSDGNTIY